A single sample is the source of the 6 T cell receptor beta chains below, sequenced in a study of T cell repertoires in cytomegalovirus infection. TCRdb redid the calling of the reads with MiXCR, one entry per CDR3 protein. The sample shows about 310,000 distinct CDR3 sequences, roughly 25% of them seen only once. These receptors' antigens are unknown. This material consisted of cultured PBMCs, taken from culture after CMV antigen stimulation. The receptors here all came from a human donor in good health (CMV status not recorded). Some clones in this sample may be carry-over from other donors' samples.

V gene TRBV19 combines with J gene TRBJ1-4; D is undetermined. The CDR3 covers 15 residues. Germline CDR1 reads LNHDA; CDR2 reads SQIVND (reference sequence). Trimming took 7 bases from V and 5 from J, leaving 17 bases between them. The CDR3 here is CASTAYPSQNEKLFF. In nucleotides, the CDR3 is TGTGCCAGTACCGCCTATCCTTCTCAAAATGAAAAACTGTTTTTT.

The chain uses TRBV6-2 or TRBV6-3 and TRBJ2-7; 7 positions agree with TRBD1. The junction had 8 bases not matched to a gene; V was cut back by 6 bases and J by 3 bases. Germline CDR1 and CDR2: MNHEY and SVGEGT. CDR3 length: 14 amino acids. The CDR3 nucleotides are TGTGCCAGCAGACGACAGGGAGTCGGCTACGAGCAGTACTTC. Translated, it gives CASRRQGVGYEQYF.

Ten or more counts support this clonotype. The rearrangement joins TRBV7-2 to TRBJ1-5; TRBD1 matches 7 bases. Germline values: CDR1 SGHTA, CDR2 FQGNSA. V lost 5 bases, J lost 4 bases, and 11 bases stayed unmatched. The CDR3 sequence is 16 residues long. The CDR3 bases are TGTGCCAGCAGCATCGGACAGGCCCTTAATAATCAGCCCCAGCATTTT. It specifies CASSIGQALNNQPQHF.

This clonotype was counted only a few times. CDR3 sequence (DNA): TGTGCCATGCGGGGGGCTGGGGCCAACGTCCTGACTTTC. The encoded protein is CAMRGAGANVLTF. The J gene is TRBJ2-6, the V gene TRBV6-6, with 8 bases that match TRBD2. The CDR3 length is 13 residues. CDR1 is MNHNY, CDR2 SVGAGI, per germline (reference sequence). J gave up 2 bases and V 10 bases, and 1 base lay outside the gene matches.

The chain has TRBV7-4 and TRBJ2-1, with 8 bases lining up with TRBD2. V trimming: 2 bases; J trimming: 0 bases; junction bases outside the gene matches: 6. The CDR3 is made up of 17 amino acids. Looked up from germline, CDR1 is SGHVT and CDR2 is SQSDAQ. DNA of the CDR3: TGTGCCAGCAGCTTAACGGCGGGAGGCGTCTCCTACAATGAGCAGTTCTTC. Amino acid sequence: CASSLTAGGVSYNEQFF. Full variable domain (outside the CDR3, taken from reference TRBV7-4 and TRBJ2-1): GAGVSQSPRYKVAKRGRDVALRCDSISGHVTLYWYRQTLGQGSEVLTYSQSDAQRDKSGRPSGRFSAERPERSVSTLKIQRTEQGDSAVYLCASSLTAGGVSYNEQFFGPGTRLTVL.

The chain is built from TRBV7-4 and TRBJ2-3; D remains unclear. V dropped 5 bases and J dropped 6 bases, with 9 bases sitting between them. Germline V CDR1 and CDR2: SGHVT, SQSDAQ. This CDR3 comprises 12 residues. CDR3 nucleotides: TGTGCCAGCAGCCAAGTGGGGGATACGCAGTATTTT. Its protein is CASSQVGDTQYF.